This T cell receptor (beta chain) was observed in a study of radiotherapy plus CTLA-4 blockade in lung cancer (dated by TCRdb to the late 2010s). With regard to the full study: Objective responses were observed in 15% to 20% of enrolled patients, and disease control was achieved in approximately 30%.

In regard to this clone: Its antigen is still unknown. No much larger clone exists at a distance of one base, and base qualities are not known.

In this study, focal radiation therapy paired with CTLA-4 blockade (ipilimumab) was tested in patients who had chemo-refractory metastatic non-small-cell lung cancer. Receptor amplification or capture employed the immunoSEQ multiplex PCR assay. TCRdb re-hosts the immuneACCESS table, in-frame sequences only. Its copies lack some clones; in the studies checked, an unresolved V gene accounts for under half of them, and the cause for the rest is not known. The sample table contains some 50,000 clones; only one count was recorded for around 69% of them. The ten biggest clones cover 8.3% of the sample. General study outcomes and caveats: After treatment with radiotherapy and ipilimumab, TCR clones that came from tumors expanded in the peripheral blood. Early dynamic changes in blood T cell clones, together with increased serum interferon-beta after radiation, were reported as the strongest predictors of response.

In the germline V gene, CDR1 corresponds to SGHRS and CDR2 to YFSETQ. V and J are trimmed by 0 bases and 3 bases, and the gene matches miss 1 base of the junction. Spanning cysteine to phenylalanine, the CDR3 consists of 15 amino acids. Only the CDR3 region is kept as DNA, spanning 45 bases read in frame from base 1. This receptor chain uses TRBV5-1 and TRBJ1-5; TRBD1 agrees with 9 junctional bases. The material was peripheral blood, obtained from a patient treated with radiotherapy plus ipilimumab. This receptor was obtained from a human donor with non-small cell lung cancer who had stable disease on radiotherapy plus ipilimumab. The CDR3 is CASSLDRGPNQPQHF. The nucleotide sequence reads as follows: TGCGCCAGCAGCTTGGACAGGGGGCCCAATCAGCCCCAGCATTTT.